This TCR beta chain comes out of a study of cytomegalovirus exposure and HLA in healthy donors. In the PCR, 60 Vbeta and 13 Jbeta primers were used. Assay: immunoSEQ multiplex PCR; the TCRdb copy retains only in-frame clones and omits some. Found here are roughly 160,000 clones, roughly 80% of them singletons; the top ten hold around 2.3%. This clone was seen a handful of times. Its target is not known. General observations from the study: As a later analysis revealed, most CMV-associated TCR beta chains appeared HLA-restricted. Researchers left out some V segments, among them TRBV6-2 and TRBV6-3, as indistinguishable.

V lost 4 bases and J lost 9, with 8 bases in between. The CDR3 covers 11 residues. CDR1 and CDR2 (germline): SGHTS, YDEGEE. Material: PBMCs. The TCR was taken from a male donor in good health and CMV-seronegative. The chain recombines TRBV5-8 with TRBJ2-1, with D possibly TRBD2 on 6 matching bases. For the CDR3, the DNA is TGTGCCAGCAGCGCGACTAGTGAGCAGTTCTTC. Amino acid sequence: CASSATSEQFF.